A single TCR beta chain is shown here with its context. The antigen remains unidentified. Treatment of the sample: oral pan-JAK inhibitor, 5-10 mg twice daily. Researchers took lesional scalp punch biopsies and peripheral blood from people who were alopecia areata patients. Sequencing templates came from extracted RNA that was reverse transcribed into cDNA. Clones were sequenced by immunoSEQ multiplex PCR, and TCRdb holds only the in-frame ones, with some missing. The sample has some 120,000 clones; 60% to 65% are singletons. Trimming removed 2 bases at V and 1 base at J, with 11 bases between. This CDR3 has 15 residues. Germline assignment: CDR1 SGHDN and CDR2 FVKESK. This record comes from a study of CD8+ T cells in alopecia areata. On the study more broadly: Those treated were given oral tofacitinib at 5 to 10 mg twice daily. Study-level points and caveats: Treatment with tofacitinib significantly lowered scalp clonality and reduced expanded CD8+ clones among the top 100. Many expanded lesional clones remained in scalp and blood on tofacitinib.

V and J are TRBV14 and TRBJ1-1; D is uncertain. The sequence was collected from a human donor with alopecia areata. The sample consisted of CD4+ T cells sorted from blood, taken at week 4, from a patient treated with tofacitinib. The CDR3: CASSQMGLGNTEAFF. CDR3 sequence (DNA): TGTGCCAGCAGCCAAATGGGCCTGGGGAACACTGAAGCTTTCTTT.